This entry concerns a single T cell receptor (beta chain). Its recognized antigen is unknown. No base-level quality is on record; no much larger clone is a single base apart. Using immunoSEQ, frozen genomic DNA was subjected to high-throughput TCRbeta CDR3 sequencing, a process that included PCR amplification, mapping, bias correction and internal controls. The published analysis was carried out like this. Productive rearrangements were retained, and unique TCRbeta sequences were defined by the CDR3 nucleotide sequence together with the V and J gene. Donor-reactive sequences required at least 5-fold expansion in CFSE-low cells versus unstimulated pre-transplant cells and at least 0.01% frequency. To ensure at least 90% detection power, minimum frequency thresholds were set for each subject based on that subject's lowest-template unstimulated sample. Jensen-Shannon divergence between the top 1000 TCRbeta sequences post-transplant and pre-transplant was used to measure repertoire turnover. Two-sided Fisher's exact tests were used to test for changes in how often donor-reactive sequences were detected. TCRdb carries this immuneACCESS record with in-frame sequences only. Its versions omit some clonotypes, under half of them owing to an unresolved V gene in the studies checked, with the rest unexplained. That table is the source of V, J and clone size, and D and trimming were worked out from the DNA. The sample table shows 65,000 to 70,000 clones, and almost 95% are seen once. The leading ten clones occupy over 0.75% of the sample.

After removal of 4 bases from V and 5 bases from J, the junction retains 2 bases not matched to a gene. Taken from the germline V gene (reference sequence), the CDR1 and CDR2 loops are MNHEY and SMNVEV. From the cysteine up to the phenylalanine, the CDR3 has a length of 16 residues. Only the CDR3 part of the read is kept: 48 bases, read in frame from the first base. Unstimulated PBMCs, after thawing, were stained for CD3, CD4 and CD8 and then FACS-sorted into CD3+CD4+ and CD3+CD8+ populations. Randomization to immunosuppression withdrawal applied to every one of the 8 studied subjects. The Qiagen DNeasy Blood and Tissue Kit was used for genomic DNA isolation. The sample originates from a study of T cell clones after liver transplantation (dated by TCRdb to about 2019). Regarding the research as a whole: The samples were obtained from ITN030ST, a randomized trial that attempted immunosuppression withdrawal within 2 years after liver transplantation. A cohort of 8 liver transplant recipients was studied, of whom 3 were classified as tolerant and 5 as non-tolerant. Donor-reactive T cell clones were identified by TCRbeta sequencing after a pre-transplant mixed lymphocyte reaction and then tracked in post-transplant blood. Of the eight recipients, a few were HCV-positive, while the remaining recipients had been transplanted for non-autoimmune, non-viral indications. Until randomization at 12-24 months post-transplant, subjects were given standard immunosuppression, with no induction therapy. Third party-reactive TCRbeta sequences were also identified from pre-transplant MLRs to serve as an antigen-independent comparator for donor-reactive sequences. Tolerance meant complete immunosuppression withdrawal for at least one year without liver enzymes rising beyond twice the upper limit of normal. Blood samples were taken pre-transplant, pre-randomization before withdrawal, and post-randomization after full withdrawal or failed withdrawal. General conclusions and limits of the study: Without allograft tissue specimens, donor-reactive T cells may have migrated into the graft rather than being deleted. Donor-reactive sequences declined more than third party-reactive ones, suggesting partial antigen-specific deletion unrelated to withdrawal success. Low numbers of available donor cells limited the measurable donor-reactive repertoire in two subjects. In most of the 8 subjects, regardless of tolerance or HCV status, circulating donor-reactive CD4 TCRbeta sequences dropped significantly post-transplant. When repertoire turnover was accounted for, significantly reduced detection of donor-reactive sequences was found in 7 of 8 subjects for CD4 and in 8 of 8 subjects for CD8. The conclusions were considered preliminary, being limited by small, heterogeneous patient numbers and non-standardized post-transplant time points.

Sample: CD4+ T cells from blood, taken approximately 26 months after liver transplant. Recombination joined TRBV27 with TRBJ2-4; 16 central bases correspond to TRBD2. The TCR originated in a human patient who received a liver transplant. The graft donor may be the source of some T cells after a transplant. CDR3 sequence: CASSSGTSGGENIQYF. The nucleotide sequence is given as TGTGCCAGCAGTTCCGGGACTAGCGGGGGGGAAAACATTCAGTACTTC.